This TCR beta chain was sequenced in a study of cytomegalovirus exposure and HLA in healthy donors. Between the trimmed V and J ends, which lost 5 bases and 1 base, there was a span of 17 bases. Germline-derived CDR1 and CDR2 are SEHNR and FQNEAQ (reference sequence). The CDR3 is 16 residues long. Healthy individuals who donated bone marrow served as the donors. In the PCR, 60 Vbeta and 13 Jbeta primers were used. Libraries were prepared by immunoSEQ multiplex PCR; TCRdb keeps only in-frame clonotypes and omits some of them. The sample contains 95,000 to 150,000 clones, roughly 70% of which appear only once. Points on this clone: What it recognizes is unknown.

Study observations and caveats: In a later analysis, HLA-associated beta chains showed higher expansion and lower generation probabilities than comparable chains. CMV antigen specificity was confirmed in vitro for a few CMV-associated chains.

V and J are TRBV7-9 and TRBJ2-5; weak D call: TRBD2 (6 bases). The source material was PBMCs. The receptor was derived from a woman aged 40 to 55 in good health and CMV-seronegative. The CDR3 spells CASSNPRLVLQETQYF. As DNA, the CDR3 is TGTGCCAGCAGCAACCCCAGACTAGTCCTCCAAGAGACCCAGTACTTC. Supplemented by reference TRBV7-9 and TRBJ2-5, the full variable domain reads DTGVSQNPRHKITKRGQNVTFRCDPISEHNRLYWYRQTLGQGPEFLTYFQNEAQLEKSRLLSDRFSAERPKGSFSTLEIQRTEQGDSAMYLCASSNPRLVLQETQYFGPGTRLLVL.